This entry features one T cell receptor (beta chain) sequence. Its antigen is not yet known. The cohort consisted of more than 650 healthy bone marrow donors. At the time of sampling, every cohort member was nominally healthy, though immune exposures that went unrecorded were likely present. The donor tested CMV seronegative, placing the donor among the 350 or so seronegative members of the cohort. Each donor provided a peripheral blood sample, and peripheral blood mononuclear cells were used for TCR beta sequencing. The Qiagen DNeasy Blood Extraction Kit was used to extract genomic DNA from the blood cell samples. These data belong to a study of cytomegalovirus exposure and HLA in healthy donors (dated by TCRdb to about 2017). The study in broad terms: According to an earlier analysis of around 600 of the donors, some 170 million T cells yielded over 90 million unique TCR beta sequences and 276 Gb of sequence data. Both class I and class II loci were covered by HLA typing, at four-digit resolution. The genetic ancestry cluster associated with self-reported Caucasian donors included around four fifths of the approximately 400 genotyped donors. To predict cytomegalovirus infection status, the study brought together high-throughput TCR immunosequencing, statistical association of individual TCRs with disease status, and machine learning. A later analysis re-examined previously published TCR beta repertoires from roughly 720 donors and added high-resolution HLA genotyping to investigate patterns of TCR occurrence. Across 300 to 500 genotyped donors of the cohort, an average of approximately 200,000 unique TCR beta nucleotide sequences per donor were sequenced, and roughly a sixth of those sequences were non-productive. Typing coverage varied by locus: roughly 629-640 donors for A, B, C, DRB1 and DQB1; approximately 500 for DQA1; around 570 for DPA1; approximately 470 for DPB1. A few DR-DQ haplotypes were treated as single units for association and clustering because of strong linkage in the cohort. Donor age, sex, ethnicity and CMV serostatus were collected together with the repertoire data. About 280 gigabases of sequencing data and approximately 80 million unique TCR sequences were included in an early release covering about 700 HLA-typed donors. The study profiled the T cell repertoires of 666 subjects by immunosequencing and related them to cytomegalovirus serostatus. An earlier analysis of 587 of the donors used high-throughput TCR beta sequencing to judge whether each TCR beta V gene segment behaved as functional or pseudogenic. Along with the roughly 610-subject first cohort, a separate validation cohort of some 130 different subjects was used. A later genetic analysis took genome-wide SNP genotypes for about 55% of the roughly 700 donors and used that subset as a discovery cohort. The later analysis used no new phenotypic data to find candidate immune exposures, relying instead on TCR beta sequences and their occurrence across donors. The study was designed to test whether signatures of past pathogen exposure could be identified by cataloging public T cell receptors. All discovery cohort repertoires had been generated on a single sequencing platform. Here is what the overall study found, with its caveats: A few of the identified cytomegalovirus-associated TCR beta chains were confirmed in vitro to be specific for cytomegalovirus antigens. Because counts were too low, about 18 rarely observed V segments, including chromosome 9 orphons, were left out of the earlier analysis of 587 of the donors. Some IMGT-functional V segments, including TRBV6-2 and TRBV6-3, could not be distinguished by the 87-base-pair reads and were therefore excluded. A cluster of highly shared sequence variants was judged likely to be a technical artifact of the sequencing pipeline. Specific HLA alleles were associated with 18,000 or so TCR beta sequences at a false discovery rate of 0.05 in a later analysis. In a later analysis, HLA-associated TCR beta chains showed more clonal expansion and lower generation probabilities than non-associated chains that were equally common. Cytomegalovirus status was reported to be diagnosed by the classifier with high specificity and sensitivity in both the original and validation cohorts. Compared with the roughly 670-donor mean, donors in an Asian-associated ancestry cluster had fewer N-insertions in productive TCRs, according to a later genetic analysis. The presence/absence analyses assumed that sequencing depth was roughly uniform across donors, and that assumption may not be true. A further reported finding was that TCR beta sequences accurately predicted the HLA-A and HLA-B alleles for most subjects in the first cohort. While some public TCRs were present in many individuals, most TCR sequences turned up only very rarely across donors. Correlated functional status among segregating V segments might be attributable to linkage disequilibrium, but an unknown experimental factor could not be ruled out. HLA typing was unavailable for some donors at each locus, so association tests used only the typed subset. It was suggested by the authors that the approach could potentially be generalized to other disease states and immunological phenotypes. CMV serostatus was the only immune exposure information available for the cohort. In a later analysis, most CMV-associated TCR beta chains were found to appear HLA-restricted, with HLA associations seemingly driven largely by CMV exposure. When HLA alleles, especially DR and DQ, strongly co-occurred, TCR associations were difficult to assign to individual alleles. An association between a missense DCLRE1C variant and V-gene and J-gene trimming of TCR beta chains was found in a later genetic analysis and replicated in an independent cohort. In an earlier analysis of 587 of the donors, most TCR beta V segments were observed in productive rearrangements about 87% or about 30% of the time, broadly matching IMGT annotations. A later analysis reported that several top co-occurrence clusters appeared linked to parvovirus B19, influenza, CMV and Epstein-Barr virus. In this cohort, only TCR beta chains were sequenced, and detectable features were limited by the absence of alpha or paired-chain data. The study listed approximately 160 TCR beta chains as associated with cytomegalovirus. A later analysis found that TCR association rates varied across HLA loci, with DRB1 alleles showing the most associated TCRs and HLA-C alleles the fewest.

Counted from cysteine to phenylalanine, this CDR3 has 17 amino acids. The entry retains the CDR3 DNA only, 51 bases that are in frame from base 1. CDR1 and CDR2, looked up from the germline V gene, are MNHNS and SASEGT. V is cut back by 2 bases and J by 3 bases, with 10 bases in the junction unmatched. The library was made by the immunoSEQ multiplex PCR assay. The multiplex PCR relied on a mix of 60 forward primers for TCR Vbeta segments and 13 reverse primers for TCR Jbeta segments. The CDR3 region of rearranged TCR beta genes was amplified from genomic DNA by a multiplex PCR assay. On the Illumina HiSeq System, the amplified TCR beta libraries were sequenced as 87-base-pair reads. Regarding the original processing steps: A later analysis counted about 80 million unique TCR beta chains across the 690 or so repertoires, and 10 million to 11 million of these chains were shared by at least two donors. Raw reads were error-corrected and collapsed into unique sequences with a nearest-neighbor algorithm that merged closely related sequences to remove PCR and sequencing errors. CDR3 sequences were aligned to IMGT reference sequences to assign V, D and J gene segments. For a sequence to be retained, at least a six-nucleotide match to both a V gene segment and a J gene segment was required. Rearrangements were called productive when the CDR3 lacked stop codons and stayed in frame with V and J; all others were non-productive. Following IMGT convention, CDR3 was defined as the stretch from the second conserved V-encoded cysteine up to the conserved J-encoded phenylalanine. The earlier analysis of 550 to 650 of the donors excluded any sequence lacking an unambiguous match to a single V gene segment. In an earlier analysis of 587 of the donors, V segments were called functional above 56.7% productive rearrangements and were called segregating when the between-donor standard deviation exceeded 5%. To diagnose cytomegalovirus status from the catalog of TCR beta chain sequences, a statistical classification framework was built. In a later analysis, V and J genes were assigned by comparing TCR nucleotide sequences against IMGT/GENE-DB human TR gene sequences. Using the TCRdist pipeline, a later analysis assigned CDR3 sequences along with most-parsimonious VDJ recombination scenarios. In a later analysis, each TCR beta chain was defined by its CDR3 amino acid sequence together with its V-gene family, and reads lacking a unique V-gene family were excluded. In a later analysis, fewer than 650 highly shared, low-generation-probability nucleotide sequences were removed to address suspected cross-contamination and a sequencing artifact. In a later analysis, a clonal expansion index for each public chain was calculated from normalized within-repertoire ranks of inferred template counts. In a later analysis, generation probabilities were computed using a VDJ recombination model fitted to out-of-frame rearrangements, and the results were checked against IGoR. In a later analysis, hypergeometric tests were used to score TCR-TCR, TCR-HLA and TCR-CMV co-occurrence, with a repertoire-size bias correction applied to TCR pairs. False discovery rates were estimated in a later analysis by permuting HLA or CMV assignments 20 times. In a later analysis, co-occurring TCRs were grouped using DBSCAN, with TCRdist sequence similarity added in when clustering inside HLA-allele-positive subsets. Repertoires with fewer than 30,000 or more than 120,000 public chains, plus five repertoires with anomalous nucleotide sharing, were excluded from co-occurrence clustering. The table comes from immuneACCESS by way of TCRdb, which keeps in-frame sequences with V and J called. Part of the clones is missing from these tables; in studies checked, under half for an unresolved V gene and the rest for unknown reasons. V and J calls and clone size follow that table, whereas D and trimming were derived from the DNA. Per the sample table, the count is about 190,000 clones. The ten largest clones take up approximately 6.5% of the sample.

The sequenced sample consisted of PBMCs. Recombination linked TRBV6-1 to TRBJ1-5, and 7 bases in between align with TRBD1. This clonotype was sampled from a young man in good health and CMV-seronegative. In nucleotides, the sequence is TGTGCCAGCAGTGAATCCCGCGACAGGGCGAACAATCAGCCCCAGCATTTT. It is translated as CASSESRDRANNQPQHF.